The 16 T cell receptor beta chains below were found in one sample sequenced in a study of response to subunit inactivated influenza vaccine. TCRdb re-called the RT-PCR reads with MiXCR, one entry per CDR3 protein. The sample has about 700,000 distinct CDR3 sequences, 15% to 19% seen once; the top ten hold about 9.9%. The sequenced sample was PBMCs from blood, obtained 11 to 12 days after vaccination. The receptor set was obtained from a man aged 50 to 59 who received an inactivated influenza vaccine.

This clonotype was seen more than once but under ten times. The chain uses TRBV11-2 and TRBJ2-1, with 9 bases identical to TRBD2. The V gene's germline CDR1 is SGHAT and CDR2 FQNNGV. Trimming at V came to 4 bases and at J to 7 bases, leaving 14 bases not matched to a gene. The CDR3 is made up of 17 amino acids. CDR3 residues: CASSSSSGVRPGNEQFF. Written as DNA, the CDR3 is TGTGCCAGCAGCTCATCTAGCGGGGTCCGGCCGGGTAATGAGCAGTTCTTC.

This clonotype came up a few times. The genes are TRBV13 and TRBJ1-3; unclear D gene. From germline, CDR1 is PRHDT and CDR2 FYEKMQ (reference sequence). Trimming stripped 1 base from V and 0 bases from J, with 4 bases between. The CDR3 is made up of 14 amino acids. CDR3 region: CASSLEISGNTIYF. CDR3 DNA: TGTGCCAGCAGCTTAGAGATCTCTGGAAACACCATATATTTT.

This clonotype turned up a few times. The chain has TRBV5-1 and TRBJ2-1, with D possibly matching TRBD2 (6 bases). The CDR3 consists of 16 residues. The germline V and J ends were trimmed by 2 bases and 0 bases, with 12 bases remaining between them. Germline lookup yields CDR1 SGHRS and CDR2 YFSETQ. The CDR3 loop is CASSFSGDSSYNEQFF. The CDR3 DNA is TGCGCCAGCAGCTTTAGCGGAGACTCCTCCTACAATGAGCAGTTCTTC.

This clonotype has ten or more counts. One end of the junction fails to match germline, which may point to a read error. This chain uses TRBV28 with TRBJ1-5, with D hard to call. Germline assignment: CDR1 MDHEN and CDR2 SYDVKM. The CDR3 consists of 12 residues. The CDR3 DNA reads as TGTGCCAGCAATTTACTCAATCAGCCCCAGCATTTT. Protein product: CASNLLNQPQHF. The full variable domain, in which reference TRBV28 and TRBJ1-5 provide the parts outside the CDR3, is DVKVTQSSRYLVKRTGEKVFLECVQDMDHENMFWYRQDPGLGLRLIYFSYDVKMKEKGDIPEGYSVSREKKERFSLILESASTNQTSMYLCASNLLNQPQHFGDGTRLSIL.

This clonotype was seen more than once but under ten times. V usage is TRBV12-3 or TRBV12-4 and J usage is TRBJ2-1, with D perhaps assigned TRBD1 or TRBD2 (6 bases each). Trimming removed 1 base from V and 1 base from J, with 11 bases in between. CDR3 length equals 16 residues. The CDR3 sequence: CASSLGGALSYNEQFF. In DNA form, the CDR3 reads TGTGCCAGCAGTTTAGGGGGGGCACTTTCCTACAATGAGCAGTTCTTC.

The DNA for the CDR3 is TGTGCCAGCAGTTACTCCACGGGAGAGGGCGGGGAGCTGTTTTTT. Translation: CASSYSTGEGGELFF. The chain recombines TRBV6-2 or TRBV6-3 with TRBJ2-2; D is possibly TRBD2 (6 bases). Germline V gene data show CDR1 as MNHEY and CDR2 as SVGEGT. The CDR3 is made up of 15 amino acids. V dropped 0 bases and J dropped 7 bases, with 12 bases sitting between them.

This clonotype showed up just a few times. The genes are TRBV4-3 and TRBJ2-7, with 10 bases lining up with TRBD2. Unmatched junction bases numbered 7, after V lost 0 bases and J lost 5 bases. Germline lookup yields CDR1 LGHNA and CDR2 YSLEER. CDR3 size: 16 residues. The CDR3 DNA reads TGCGCCAGCAGCCAAGAGGCTAGCGGGAGCATGAACGAGCAGTACTTC. Protein sequence: CASSQEASGSMNEQYF.

The chain recombines TRBV10-3 with TRBJ2-1; D may be TRBD1 (5 bases). With 8 bases removed from V and 8 bases from J, the gap between germline ends came to 19 bases. The CDR3 extends over 14 amino acids. CDR1 is ENHRY and CDR2 is SYGVKD in the germline V gene. CDR3 nucleotides: TGTGCCATCGTGGCCCGAGGCGTGGGGCATGAGCAGTTCTTC. It translates to CAIVARGVGHEQFF.

This rearrangement joins TRBV20-1 to TRBJ2-7, with TRBD1 as a possible D gene (5 bases). The CDR3 has 14 residues. Trimming took 5 bases from V and 0 from J, leaving 14 bases between them. The germline V gene encodes CDR1 DFQATT and CDR2 SNEGSKA (reference sequence). The CDR3 DNA is TGCAGTGCTTGTTCCGGACACCTCTCCTACGAGCAGTACTTC. Amino acids: CSACSGHLSYEQYF.

In its sample, this clonotype was seen a few times. V usage is TRBV18 and J usage is TRBJ2-7; TRBD1 matches 10 bases. The V gene's germline CDR1 is KGHSH and CDR2 LQKENI. The trim removed 3 bases at V and 9 bases at J, leaving 14 bases unmatched. The CDR3 has 16 residues. The DNA of the CDR3 is TGTGCCAGCTCACCGTTCTCCGGGACAGGGGAATCGGGGCAGTACTTC. Its protein is CASSPFSGTGESGQYF.

In this sample, this clonotype turned up a few times. The chain combines TRBV10-3 with TRBJ2-7; unclear D gene. The CDR3 spans 14 residues. The germline V gene encodes CDR1 ENHRY and CDR2 SYGVKD. V dropped 3 bases and J dropped 3 bases, with 12 bases sitting between them. This CDR3 reads CAISDARSSYEQYF. The CDR3 nucleotides read TGTGCCATCAGTGACGCTAGAAGTAGCTACGAGCAGTACTTC.

The gene calls are TRBV6-5 and TRBJ1-1, with 8 bases aligning to TRBD1. CDR1 and CDR2 from the germline V gene are MNHEY and SVGAGI. J was trimmed by 0 bases and V by 2 bases; bases with no gene match: 11. This CDR3 is 18 amino acids long. This CDR3 is CASSYAWTGIRMNTEAFF. In DNA, the CDR3 is TGTGCCAGCAGTTACGCCTGGACAGGGATTCGAATGAACACTGAAGCTTTCTTT.

J is TRBJ2-7 and V is TRBV27; tentative D call: TRBD1 (6 bases). Germline CDR1 MNHEY, CDR2 SMNVEV (reference sequence). V gave up 2 bases and J gave up 5 bases, with 16 bases separating them. The CDR3 totals 15 residues. CDR3 sequence: CASSLGGHPRDEQYF. In DNA form, the CDR3 reads TGTGCCAGCAGTTTAGGGGGACATCCCAGGGACGAGCAGTACTTC.

This clonotype was observed a few times. The chain employs TRBV4-2 and TRBJ2-1; 9 bases agree with TRBD2. The V segment lost 7 bases and the J segment 4 bases; nucleotides outside the gene matches: 11. The germline V gene has CDR1 LGHNA and CDR2 YNFKEQ. The CDR3 is made up of 16 amino acids. The CDR3 nucleotides are TGTGCCAGCAAACCCGGCGGGGGGGCCCTATACAATGAGCAGTTCTTC. Protein sequence: CASKPGGGALYNEQFF.

There are a few counts of this clonotype. V and J are TRBV20-1 and TRBJ1-2; 8 bases fit TRBD1. With 6 bases clipped from V and 7 bases from J, the junction kept 10 bases outside the gene matches. The CDR3 loop spans 13 amino acids. CDR1 and CDR2 from the germline V gene are DFQATT and SNEGSKA (reference sequence). The CDR3 here is CSAPNQGALGYTF. For the CDR3, the DNA is TGCAGTGCACCGAATCAGGGGGCGCTTGGCTACACCTTC.

The V and J genes are TRBV5-1 and TRBJ2-5; 7 bases match TRBD1. The CDR3 consists of 15 residues. Germline lookup yields CDR1 SGHRS and CDR2 YFSETQ. V lost 4 bases and J lost 0; bases outside the gene matches: 6. Written as DNA, the CDR3 is TGCGCCAGCAGCCCGACAGGGAAGTACCAAGAGACCCAGTACTTC. Translation gives CASSPTGKYQETQYF.